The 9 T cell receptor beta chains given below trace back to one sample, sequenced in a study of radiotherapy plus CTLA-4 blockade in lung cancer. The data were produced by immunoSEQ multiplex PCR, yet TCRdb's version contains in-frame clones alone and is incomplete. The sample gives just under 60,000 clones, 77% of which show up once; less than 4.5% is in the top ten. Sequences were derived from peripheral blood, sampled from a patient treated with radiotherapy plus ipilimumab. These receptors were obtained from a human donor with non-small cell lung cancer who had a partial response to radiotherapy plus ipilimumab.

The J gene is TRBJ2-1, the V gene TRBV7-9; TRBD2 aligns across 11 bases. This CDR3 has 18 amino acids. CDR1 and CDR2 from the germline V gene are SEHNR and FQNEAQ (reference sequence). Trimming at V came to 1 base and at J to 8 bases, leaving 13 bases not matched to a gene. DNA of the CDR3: TGTGCCAGCAGCTTAGAGGGACTAGCGGATCTCCGCAGCGATGAGCAGTTCTTC. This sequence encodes CASSLEGLADLRSDEQFF.

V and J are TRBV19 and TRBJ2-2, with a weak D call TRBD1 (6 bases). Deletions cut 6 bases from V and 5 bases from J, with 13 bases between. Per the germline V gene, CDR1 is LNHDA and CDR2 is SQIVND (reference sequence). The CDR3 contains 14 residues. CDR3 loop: CASRISQGTGELFF. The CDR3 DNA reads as TGTGCCAGTAGGATATCACAGGGAACCGGGGAGCTGTTTTTT.

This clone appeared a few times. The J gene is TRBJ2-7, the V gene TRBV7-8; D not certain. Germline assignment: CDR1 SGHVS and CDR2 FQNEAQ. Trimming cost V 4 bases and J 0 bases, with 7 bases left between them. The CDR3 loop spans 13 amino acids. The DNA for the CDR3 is TGTGCCAGCAGCTATTCCCGCTCCTACGAGCAGTACTTC. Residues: CASSYSRSYEQYF.

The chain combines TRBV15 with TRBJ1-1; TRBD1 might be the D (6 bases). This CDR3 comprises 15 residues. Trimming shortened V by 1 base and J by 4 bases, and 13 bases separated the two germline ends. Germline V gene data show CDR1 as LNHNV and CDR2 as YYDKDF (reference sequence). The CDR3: CATSRGDTLGTEAFF. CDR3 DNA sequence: TGTGCCACCAGCAGAGGGGACACCCTCGGCACTGAAGCTTTCTTT.

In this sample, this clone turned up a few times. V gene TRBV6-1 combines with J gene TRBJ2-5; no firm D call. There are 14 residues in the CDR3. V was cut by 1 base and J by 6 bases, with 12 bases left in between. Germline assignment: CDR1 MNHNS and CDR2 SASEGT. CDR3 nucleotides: TGTGCCAGCAGTGAAGTAGTGGGCGTAAAGACCCAGTACTTC. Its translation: CASSEVVGVKTQYF.

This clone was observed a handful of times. The CDR3 nucleotides are TGTGCCAGAAGCTTCACCTTTACCGACAGGGGTGTGAGATACAATGAGCAGTTCTTC. Amino acid sequence: CARSFTFTDRGVRYNEQFF. The genes are TRBV5-3 and TRBJ2-1; 8 bases line up with TRBD1. TRBV5-3 is recorded as an ORF, its role being uncertain. Unmatched junction bases numbered 17, after V lost 2 bases and J lost 4 bases. The CDR3 is 19 residues long.

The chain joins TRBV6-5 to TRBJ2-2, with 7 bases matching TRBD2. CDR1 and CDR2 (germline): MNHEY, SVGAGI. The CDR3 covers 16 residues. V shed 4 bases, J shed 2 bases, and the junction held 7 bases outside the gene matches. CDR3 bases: TGTGCCAGCAGTTCCGATCTAGCGGTTAACACCGGGGAGCTGTTTTTT. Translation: CASSSDLAVNTGELFF.

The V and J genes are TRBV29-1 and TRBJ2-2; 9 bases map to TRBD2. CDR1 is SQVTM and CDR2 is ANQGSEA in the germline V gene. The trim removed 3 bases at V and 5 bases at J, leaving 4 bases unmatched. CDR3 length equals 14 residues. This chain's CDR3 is CSVEMRGGTGELFF. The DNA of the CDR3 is TGCAGCGTTGAGATGCGGGGGGGGACCGGGGAGCTGTTTTTT.

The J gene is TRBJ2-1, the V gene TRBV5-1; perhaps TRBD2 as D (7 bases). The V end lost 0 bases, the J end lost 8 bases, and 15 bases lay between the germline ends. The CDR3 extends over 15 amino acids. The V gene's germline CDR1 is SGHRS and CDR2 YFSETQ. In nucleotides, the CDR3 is TGCGCCAGCAGCTTGGTGGGCGGGGGCGGTGATGAGCAGTTCTTC. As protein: CASSLVGGGGDEQFF.